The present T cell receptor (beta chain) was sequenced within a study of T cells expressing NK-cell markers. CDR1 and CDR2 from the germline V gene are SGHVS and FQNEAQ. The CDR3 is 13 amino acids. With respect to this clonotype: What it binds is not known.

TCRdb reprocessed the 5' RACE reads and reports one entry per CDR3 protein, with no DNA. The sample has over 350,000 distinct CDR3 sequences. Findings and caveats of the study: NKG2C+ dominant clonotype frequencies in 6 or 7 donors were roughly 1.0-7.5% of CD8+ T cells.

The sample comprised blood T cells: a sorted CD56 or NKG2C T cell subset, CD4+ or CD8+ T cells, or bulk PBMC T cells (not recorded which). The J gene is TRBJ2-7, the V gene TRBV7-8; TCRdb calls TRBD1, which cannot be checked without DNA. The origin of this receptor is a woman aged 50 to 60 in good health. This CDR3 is CASSPDRAHEQYF.